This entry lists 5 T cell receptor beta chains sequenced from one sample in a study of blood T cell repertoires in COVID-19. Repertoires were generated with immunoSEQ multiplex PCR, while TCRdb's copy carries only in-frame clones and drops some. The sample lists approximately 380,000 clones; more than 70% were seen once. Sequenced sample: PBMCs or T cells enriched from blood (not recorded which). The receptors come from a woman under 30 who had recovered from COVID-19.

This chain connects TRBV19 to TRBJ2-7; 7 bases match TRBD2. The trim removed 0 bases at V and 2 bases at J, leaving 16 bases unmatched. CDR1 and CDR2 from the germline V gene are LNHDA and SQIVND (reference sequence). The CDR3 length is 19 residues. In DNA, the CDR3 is TGTGCCAGTAGTATAGACCTGTCGGGGAGGGGTTCTAGCACCTACGAGCAGTACTTC. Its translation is CASSIDLSGRGSSTYEQYF.

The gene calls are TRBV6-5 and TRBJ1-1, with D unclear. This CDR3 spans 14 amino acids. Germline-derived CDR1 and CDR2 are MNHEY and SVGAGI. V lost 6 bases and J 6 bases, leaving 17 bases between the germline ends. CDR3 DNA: TGTGCCAGCAGCCCGAACCCGGGAAGGGCTGAAGCTTTCTTT. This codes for CASSPNPGRAEAFF.

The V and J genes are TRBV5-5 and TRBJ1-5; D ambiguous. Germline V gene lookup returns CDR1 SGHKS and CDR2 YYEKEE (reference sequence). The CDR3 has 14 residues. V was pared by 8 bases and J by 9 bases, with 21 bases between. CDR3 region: CARNDSVGWRPQHF. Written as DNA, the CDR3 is TGTGCCAGGAACGATTCCGTCGGGTGGCGGCCCCAGCATTTT.

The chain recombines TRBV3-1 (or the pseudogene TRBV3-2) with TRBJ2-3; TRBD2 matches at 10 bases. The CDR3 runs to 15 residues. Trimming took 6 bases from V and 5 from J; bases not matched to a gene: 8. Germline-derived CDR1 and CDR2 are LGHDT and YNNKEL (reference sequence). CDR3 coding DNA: TGTGCCAGCAGTCCCAGCCTAGCGGGGGTAGATACGCAGTATTTT. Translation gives CASSPSLAGVDTQYF.

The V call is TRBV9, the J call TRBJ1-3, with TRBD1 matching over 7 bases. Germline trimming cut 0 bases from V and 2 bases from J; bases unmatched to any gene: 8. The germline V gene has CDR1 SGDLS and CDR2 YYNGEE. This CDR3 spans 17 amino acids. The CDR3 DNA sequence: TGTGCCAGCAGCGTAGAGGGGGCGACTGCCCCTGGAAACACCATATATTTT. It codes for CASSVEGATAPGNTIYF.